The sequence of this TCR beta chain was determined in a study of blood T cell repertoires in COVID-19. Study-level information: Both acute and convalescent COVID-19 samples were obtained from the United States, Italy and Spain. The analysed material was cDNA or gDNA that came from T cells, B-cell-depleted T cells, or PBMCs.

This clone has a handful of counts. In the study's own analysis: Using reference gene primer amplification, nucleated cell counts were estimated. Method: immunoSEQ multiplex PCR; TCRdb's copy keeps in-frame clones and lacks some. That table supplies the V and J calls and clone size; D and trimming were determined from the DNA. The sample carries more than 150,000 clones, 89% recorded once. The V and J ends lost 2 bases and 7 bases, in that order; junction bases with no gene match: 13. Germline V gene data show CDR1 as SGHDT and CDR2 as YYEEEE. The CDR3 is 16 amino acids. This chain connects TRBV5-6 to TRBJ1-1; 8 positions agree with TRBD1. This TCR was recovered from a man aged 60 to 69 with acute or convalescent COVID-19. The sample taken for sequencing was peripheral blood. The DNA of the CDR3 is TGTGCCAGCAGCTTAAACACCGGGACAGGTTATAATGAAGCTTTCTTT. It specifies CASSLNTGTGYNEAFF.